Following are 15 T cell receptor beta chains from one sample sequenced in a study of technical replicates of blood from a few donors. Here immunoSEQ multiplex PCR was the method, and the copy in TCRdb shows in-frame clones only, minus some. The table lists under 85,000 clones, 95% to 97% of them singletons, with under 0.3% in the top ten. The sample comprised T cells isolated from PBMCs. The receptor source for this set is a human donor in good health.

This chain joins TRBV27 and TRBJ1-2, with D unresolved. Deletions cut 1 base from V and 0 bases from J, with 9 bases between. The CDR3 spans 15 residues. The germline gives CDR1 MNHEY, CDR2 SMNVEV (reference sequence). The CDR3 loop is CASSLWADSNYGYTF. CDR3 nucleotides: TGTGCCAGCAGTTTATGGGCAGATTCTAACTATGGCTACACCTTC.

This clone was seen once. The chain couples TRBV19 to TRBJ2-7; D gene unclear. The V end was cut by 2 bases, the J end by 3 bases, with 8 bases between. The CDR3 runs 13 residues. Looked up from germline, CDR1 is LNHDA and CDR2 is SQIVND (reference sequence). CDR3 in amino acids: CASSIFLYYEQYF. As DNA, the CDR3 is TGTGCCAGTAGTATATTCCTATACTACGAGCAGTACTTC.

The V call is TRBV19, the J call TRBJ1-1; 7 positions match TRBD1. Germline assignment: CDR1 LNHDA and CDR2 SQIVND (reference sequence). The CDR3 consists of 13 residues. Trimming cost V 3 bases and J 4 bases; bases outside gene matches: 2. The CDR3 sequence: CASSIGTATEAFF. CDR3 in DNA: TGTGCCAGTAGTATCGGGACAGCCACTGAAGCTTTCTTT.

This chain links TRBV12-5 with TRBJ2-2, with a weak D call TRBD1 (5 bases). The V and J ends lost 2 bases and 0 bases respectively, with 10 bases between them. Germline CDR1 is LGHNT and CDR2 is FRNRAP. This CDR3 has 16 amino acids. CDR3 protein: CASGLPRDSNTGELFF. CDR3 nucleotide sequence: TGTGCTAGTGGTTTGCCCAGGGATTCGAACACCGGGGAGCTGTTTTTT.

The chain employs TRBV5-6 and TRBJ1-5; 8 bases fit TRBD1. This CDR3 has 15 residues. Germline CDR1 and CDR2: SGHDT and YYEEEE. J lost 4 bases, V lost 3 bases, and 6 bases had no gene match. CDR3 region: CASSSGQALNQPQHF. The CDR3 DNA follows: TGTGCCAGCAGCTCGGGACAGGCGCTTAATCAGCCCCAGCATTTT.

This sequence joins TRBV5-1 and TRBJ2-7; a weak D match, TRBD1 (5 bases). The CDR3 covers 12 residues. Germline loops: CDR1 SGHRS, CDR2 YFSETQ. V lost 4 bases, J lost 3 bases, and 8 bases lay in between. The CDR3 protein is CASSTDSYEQYF. DNA of the CDR3: TGCGCCAGCAGCACCGACAGCTACGAGCAGTACTTC.

The rearrangement uses TRBV6-1 and TRBJ2-4, with 11 positions matching TRBD1. CDR1 and CDR2 (germline): MNHNS, SASEGT. With 5 bases clipped from V and 8 bases from J, the junction kept 8 bases outside the gene matches. The CDR3 has 15 amino acids. The CDR3 coding sequence is TGTGCCAGCAGTCACACCGGGACAGGGGGAGACATTCAGTACTTC. It yields the protein CASSHTGTGGDIQYF.

The rearrangement links TRBV10-3 to TRBJ2-7; TRBD1 is a possible D gene (6 bases). Trimming took off 5 bases at V and 2 bases at J, with 10 bases between the two ends. Germline V lookup: CDR1 ENHRY, CDR2 SYGVKD. There are 13 residues in the CDR3. The CDR3 DNA reads TGTGCCATCAGTAAACCAGGGGCCTACGAGCAGTACTTC. Encoded protein: CAISKPGAYEQYF.

V usage is TRBV19 and J usage is TRBJ1-2, with 7 bases matching TRBD1. CDR1 is LNHDA, CDR2 SQIVND, per germline (reference sequence). The CDR3 extends over 12 amino acids. V trimming: 6 bases; J trimming: 9 bases; junction bases outside the gene matches: 7. CDR3 sequence: CASSDRVGRYTF. CDR3 DNA sequence: TGTGCCAGTAGCGACAGGGTAGGTCGCTACACCTTC.

The chain employs TRBV30 and TRBJ1-4, with 8 bases aligning to TRBD1. CDR3 length equals 14 residues. Germline CDR1 GTSNPN, CDR2 SVGIG (reference sequence). V gave up 5 bases and J gave up 7 bases; unmatched junction bases: 9. DNA for the CDR3: TGTGCCTGGTCAGTGGGGACAGGTACTGAAAAACTGTTTTTT. Residues: CAWSVGTGTEKLFF.

The gene calls are TRBV4-1 and TRBJ2-5; D unresolved. V was shortened by 4 bases and J by 4 bases, with 19 bases between the two germline ends. The CDR3 spans 16 residues. The germline gives CDR1 MGHRA, CDR2 YSYEKL. As DNA, the CDR3 is TGCGCCAGCAGCCGGCCCACGCAGTTCGATGGAGAGACCCAGTACTTC. Protein product: CASSRPTQFDGETQYF.

The chain links TRBV4-2 to TRBJ1-5, with D perhaps TRBD1 (5 bases). Germline CDR1 is LGHNA and CDR2 is YNFKEQ. V was cut by 1 base and J by 2 bases, with 15 bases left in between. The CDR3 loop spans 17 amino acids. The CDR3 region is CASSQAVQVYGNQPQHF. In DNA, the CDR3 is TGTGCCAGCAGCCAAGCGGTACAGGTGTACGGCAATCAGCCCCAGCATTTT.

V and J are TRBV21-1 and TRBJ1-5; the table's D call, TRBD1, was not checked against the DNA. TRBV21-1 is given as a pseudogene. The CDR3 is made up of 15 amino acids. The CDR3 bases are TGTGCCAGCAGCAAACTGGCAGGGGGCAATCAGCCCCAGCATTTT. This encodes CASSKLAGGNQPQHF.

V is TRBV10-3 and J is TRBJ1-5; 8 bases map to TRBD1. There are 13 residues in the CDR3. Germline assignment: CDR1 ENHRY and CDR2 SYGVKD. With 9 bases clipped from V and 2 bases from J, the junction kept 3 bases outside the gene matches. CDR3 DNA sequence: TGTGCCATTCAGGGGGCAGGCAATCAGCCCCAGCATTTT. It encodes CAIQGAGNQPQHF.

The chain employs TRBV4-3 and TRBJ1-1; tentative D call: TRBD1 (5 bases). Germline loops: CDR1 LGHNA, CDR2 YSLEER. CDR3 length equals 16 residues. Trimming cost V 0 bases and J 6 bases, with 17 bases left between them. The CDR3 is CASSQDQAGRDAEAFF. As DNA, the CDR3 is TGCGCCAGCAGCCAAGACCAAGCAGGGAGGGACGCTGAAGCTTTCTTT.